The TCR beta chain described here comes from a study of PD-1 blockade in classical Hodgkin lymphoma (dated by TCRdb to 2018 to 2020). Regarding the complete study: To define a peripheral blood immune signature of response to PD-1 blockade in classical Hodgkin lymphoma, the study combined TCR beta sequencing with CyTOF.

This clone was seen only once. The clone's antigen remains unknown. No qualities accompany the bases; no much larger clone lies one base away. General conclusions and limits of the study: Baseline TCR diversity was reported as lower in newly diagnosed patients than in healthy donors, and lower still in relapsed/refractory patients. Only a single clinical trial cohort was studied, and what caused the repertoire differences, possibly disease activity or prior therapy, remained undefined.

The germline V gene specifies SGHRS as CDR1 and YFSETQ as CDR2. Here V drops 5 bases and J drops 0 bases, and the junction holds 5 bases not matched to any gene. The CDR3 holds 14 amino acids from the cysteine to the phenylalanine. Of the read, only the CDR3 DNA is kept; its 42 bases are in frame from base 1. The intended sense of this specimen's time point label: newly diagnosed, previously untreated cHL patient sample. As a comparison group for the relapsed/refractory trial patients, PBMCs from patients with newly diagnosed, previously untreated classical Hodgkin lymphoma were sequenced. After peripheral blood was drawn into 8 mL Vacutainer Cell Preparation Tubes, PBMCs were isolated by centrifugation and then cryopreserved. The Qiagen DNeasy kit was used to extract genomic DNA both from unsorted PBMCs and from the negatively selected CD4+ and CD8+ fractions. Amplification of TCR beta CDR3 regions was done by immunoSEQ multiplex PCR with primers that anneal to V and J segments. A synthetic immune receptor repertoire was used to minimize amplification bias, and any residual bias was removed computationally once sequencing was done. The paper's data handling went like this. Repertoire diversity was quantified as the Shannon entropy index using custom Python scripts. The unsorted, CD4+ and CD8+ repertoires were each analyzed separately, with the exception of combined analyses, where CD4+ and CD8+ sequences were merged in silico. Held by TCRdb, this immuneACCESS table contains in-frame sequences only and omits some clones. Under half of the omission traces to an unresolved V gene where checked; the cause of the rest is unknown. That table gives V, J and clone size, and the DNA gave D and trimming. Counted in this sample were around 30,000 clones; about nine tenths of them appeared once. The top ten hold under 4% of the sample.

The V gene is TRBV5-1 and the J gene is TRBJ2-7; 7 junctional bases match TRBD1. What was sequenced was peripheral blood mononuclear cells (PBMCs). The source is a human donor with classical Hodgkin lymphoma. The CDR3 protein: CASRETGDSYEQYF. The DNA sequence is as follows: TGCGCCAGCAGGGAAACAGGGGACTCCTACGAGCAGTACTTC. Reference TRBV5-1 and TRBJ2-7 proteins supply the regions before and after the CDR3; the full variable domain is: KAGVTQTPRYLIKTRGQQVTLSCSPISGHRSVSWYQQTPGQGLQFLFEYFSETQRNKGNFPGRFSGRQFSNSRSEMNVSTLELGDSALYLCASRETGDSYEQYFGPGTRLTVT.